This T cell receptor (beta chain) was identified during a study of glioma-infiltrating T cells. Study-wide findings and caveats: Tissue-blood divergence was below expectation in non-neoplastic patients, above in gliomas.

Using RNA template, CDR3s of TCR alpha and beta were amplified with iRepertoire arm-PCR. Each CDR3 protein gets one entry after TCRdb re-called the multiplex PCR reads with MiXCR. Of tens of thousands of distinct CDR3 sequences listed, 40% are singletons. This clonotype has only a few counts. Antigen unknown. A much more abundant neighbour one base away suggests this may be a read error. V was cut by 0 bases and J by 1 base, with 9 bases left in between. This CDR3 has 15 residues. Germline V gene data show CDR1 as MDHEN and CDR2 as SYDVKM. The sequence derives from a human donor with low-grade glioma or glioblastoma, undergoing nonglioma brain surgery, or in good health (not recorded which). The material sequenced was glioma tissue, nonneoplastic brain tissue, or PBMCs (not recorded which). This chain connects TRBV28 to TRBJ2-5; maybe TRBD1 (5 bases). The CDR3 nucleotides read TGTGCCAGCAGTTTATGTCAGGGCCCCCAAGAGACCCAGTACTTC. As protein: CASSLCQGPQETQYF.